This TCR beta chain was observed in a study of shared clonotypes between healthy human individuals (dated by TCRdb to the early 2020s). A note on the overall study: The cohort comprised a couple of women and a few men aged 18 to 49 years. Libraries were prepared and TCR repertoires were sequenced by different laboratories using diverse techniques, in order to increase sequencing depth and limit assay-specific biases. To estimate repertoire size and how much clonotypes are shared between individuals, the study performed deep sequencing of blood TCR repertoires from five healthy adults. Leukapheresis yielded between about 0.8 and 8.9 billion PBMCs per donor.

The CDR3 runs 13 amino acids, cysteine and phenylalanine included. Left in the record is the CDR3 DNA by itself, 39 bases read in frame from the first base. For this chain, trimming is 0 bases at the V end and 13 bases at the J end, and the number of junction bases without a gene match is 4. The germline V gene gives CDR1 as MNHNS and CDR2 as SASEGT. Using the deep immunoSEQ assay, TCR CDR3 regions were amplified from genomic DNA by multiplex PCR. Extracted genomic DNA from each cell subset was distributed evenly across all wells of several immunoSEQ 96-well plates, and each plate was treated as a replicate. Each replicate PCR for unsorted PBMC received 300 to 350 ng genomic DNA, equal to approximately 30,000 T cell genomes. Genomic DNA from unsorted PBMC was sequenced over ten immunoSEQ deep assay plates. The purified libraries were quantified using a Qubit 3.0 fluorometer, sized with a Bioanalyzer 2100, and then quantified again using the KAPA Library Quantification kit. Every immunoSEQ 96-well plate was sequenced on a dedicated single-read 150-cycle Illumina NextSeq 550 flow cell. As for the original processing: The immunoSEQ output contained only junctional sequences without quality scores, so filtering could not match that applied to full-length reads. To assign V/J genes and CDR3, sequences were annotated using PyIR, a Python wrapper for IgBLAST v1.9, with IMGT germline references. Reads were removed for weak V/J assignments (E-value above 1e-6), missing CDR3, stop codons, out-of-frame junctions, or ambiguous translated residues. V3J clonotypes were defined by identical inferred V gene, J gene, and CDR3 amino acid sequence. To compute the percentage overlap between repertoires, the number of shared unique clonotypes was divided by the size of the smaller repertoire. Three approaches were used to assess repertoire richness: RTK rarefaction, the Chao1 estimator, and Recon v2.1 estimates of unobserved clonotypes. The table comes from immuneACCESS by way of TCRdb, which keeps in-frame sequences with V and J called. Part of the clones is missing from these tables; in studies checked, under half for an unresolved V gene and the rest for unknown reasons. The V and J calls and clone size were taken over from that table, and D and trimming were inferred from the DNA. The table for this sample lists about 460,000 clones; roughly four fifths of them were counted only once. The ten largest clones take up more than 10% of the sample.

Beyond this particular receptor, the publication reports: Based on pairwise subsampling, the degree of clonotype sharing among donors was expected to be affected by sequencing depth. Sampling was restricted to blood, and TCR repertoires in tissue are likely to differ from TCR repertoires in blood. The genetic and exposure-history diversity represented was limited by the small number of donors.

Donors were healthy HIV-negative adults with no recently reported acute infections or vaccinations. Every donor was a Caucasian adult residing in Nashville, Tennessee, USA. For unsorted samples, approximately 81 million PBMCs were counted, and genomic DNA was extracted using the QIAamp DNA Blood Mini kit. Blood was obtained by leukapheresis, after which PBMCs were separated by Ficoll-Histopaque density gradient centrifugation and cryopreserved in liquid nitrogen vapor phase. Details on this clone: Its antigen is unknown. Qualities for individual bases were not recorded, and no much larger clone is one base off.

The receptor's source is a woman aged 40-49 years in good health. Some clones in this sample may be carry-over from other donors' samples. The sample consisted of PBMCs. The rearranged chain carries TRBV6-1 and TRBJ2-1; a stretch of 9 junction bases matches TRBD1. The CDR3: CASSEAGTGPQFF. Here is the DNA: TGTGCCAGCAGTGAAGCGGGGACAGGGCCTCAGTTCTTC.